The text below deals with one TCR beta chain. These data originate in a study of blood T cell repertoires in COVID-19. Overall study: Spain, Italy and the United States supplied samples that represented acute and convalescent COVID-19. Sources were T cells, B-cell-depleted T cells, or PBMCs; the material itself was cDNA or gDNA.

This CDR3 contains 15 residues. Losses at the gene ends were 3 bases for V and 9 bases for J; bases not matched to a gene: 10. CDR1 is GTSNPN, CDR2 SVGIG, per germline (reference sequence). In the source study's methods: Reference gene primers were amplified, and this amplification served to estimate nucleated cell counts. The protocol was immunoSEQ multiplex PCR, while the TCRdb copy is restricted to in-frame clones and leaves out a portion. The DNA gave D and trimming, while V, J and clone size come from that table. The data hold a few hundred thousand clones, with roughly 89% observed a single time.

V usage is TRBV30 and J usage is TRBJ1-6, with 8 bases aligning to TRBD1. The source of this sequence is a woman aged 40-49 years who had recovered from COVID-19. The specimen sequenced was peripheral blood. The CDR3 reads CAWRIPGTGGSPLHF. The CDR3, as DNA: TGTGCCTGGAGAATTCCCGGGACAGGCGGTTCACCCCTCCACTTT. Full variable domain (outside the CDR3, taken from reference TRBV30 and TRBJ1-6): SQTIHQWPATLVQPVGSPLSLECTVEGTSNPNLYWYRQAAGRGLQLLFYSVGIGQISSEVPQNLSASRPQDRQFILSSKKLLLSDSGFYLCAWRIPGTGGSPLHFGNGTRLTVT.